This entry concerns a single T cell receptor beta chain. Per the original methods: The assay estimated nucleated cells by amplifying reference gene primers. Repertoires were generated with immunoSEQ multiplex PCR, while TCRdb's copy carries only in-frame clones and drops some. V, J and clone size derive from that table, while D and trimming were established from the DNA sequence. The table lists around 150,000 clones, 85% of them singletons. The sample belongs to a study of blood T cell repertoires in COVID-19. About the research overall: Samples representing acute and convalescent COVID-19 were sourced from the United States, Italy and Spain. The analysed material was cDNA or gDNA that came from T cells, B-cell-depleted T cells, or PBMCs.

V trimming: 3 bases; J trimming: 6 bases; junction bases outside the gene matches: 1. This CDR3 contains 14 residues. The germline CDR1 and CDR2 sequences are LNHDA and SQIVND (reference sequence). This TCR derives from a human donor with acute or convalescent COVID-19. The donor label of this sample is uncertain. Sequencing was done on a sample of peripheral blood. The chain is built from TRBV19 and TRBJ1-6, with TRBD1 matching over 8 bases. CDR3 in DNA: TGTGCCAGTAGTATTGACAGGGGTAATTCACCCCTCCACTTT. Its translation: CASSIDRGNSPLHF.